This is a list of T cell receptor beta chains from one sample in a study of cytotoxic CD8 clonotypes in ibrutinib-treated CLL. Sequencing used immunoSEQ multiplex PCR; TCRdb keeps in-frame clones, though not all of them. The sample records 250,000 to 350,000 clones, 76% being singletons. Here the sequenced sample was PBMCs, taken at disease progression, from a patient treated with ibrutinib. The receptor set was obtained from a human donor with chronic lymphocytic leukemia. The CDR3 runs from the conserved cysteine through the conserved F or W. A D gene is named only where the DNA matches it firmly. The listing skips clone size in some rows; elsewhere it reads once, few, many or a size class.

d_gene	abundance	j_gene	v_gene	CDR3nt	CDR3aa
TRBD2	NA	TRBJ2-7	TRBV5-4	TGTGCCAGCAGGGCCAGCGGGAGGGCAGGTAACGAGCAGTACTTC	CASRASGRAGNEQYF
TRBD2	NA	TRBJ2-5	TRBV7-2	TGTGCCAGCAGCTTAGGAAAGCTAGCGGGGGTAGGGGAGACCCAGTACTTC	CASSLGKLAGVGETQYF
TRBD1	NA	TRBJ2-2	TRBV10-1	TGCGCCAGCAGTGTTAGGCAGGGGGCCGGGGAGCTGTTTTTT	CASSVRQGAGELFF
NA	NA	TRBJ1-1	TRBV5-4	TGTGCCAGCAGCAGGGGTGGGAACACTGAAGCTTTCTTT	CASSRGGNTEAFF
TRBD1	NA	TRBJ2-4	TRBV12-5	TGTGCTAGTGCCAGCCGGGACAGACTATCCAAAAACATTCAGTACTTC	CASASRDRLSKNIQYF
TRBD2	NA	TRBJ2-7	TRBV13	TGTGCCAGCAGCTTAGATCTAGCGGGAGCGGGAGAGCAGTACTTC	CASSLDLAGAGEQYF
NA	once	TRBJ2-7	TRBV19	TGTGCCAGTAGTATCGCGGCGAGCTACGAGCAGTACTTC	CASSIAASYEQYF
TRBD1	NA	TRBJ2-7	TRBV6-6	TGTGCCAGCAGTTACCCCCCGGGACAGGGAGTCGAGCAGTACTTC	CASSYPPGQGVEQYF
NA	few	TRBJ2-7	TRBV6-6	TGTGCCAGCTATGGGAATGTGGGGAGCGAGCAGTACTTC	CASYGNVGSEQYF
NA	NA	TRBJ2-7	TRBV5-1	TGCGCCAGCAAAATCGCAAGTGGATCCTACGAGCAGTACTTC	CASKIASGSYEQYF
NA	NA	TRBJ2-2	TRBV5-6	TGTGCCAGCAGCTTGCCCGGAGGAGTCGTTGGTAACTCCGGGGAGCTGTTTTTT	CASSLPGGVVGNSGELFF
TRBD1	few	TRBJ1-2	TRBV2	TGTGCATCCAGGGGGATGTTAGACTATGGCTACACCTTC	CASRGMLDYGYTF
NA	NA	TRBJ2-7	TRBV5-6	TGTGCCAGCCTCATTGGCCCAGGGACGGGAGAGCAGTACTTC	CASLIGPGTGEQYF
NA	NA	TRBJ2-7	TRBV11-2	TGTGCCAGCGGTAGACAAGTCCACTACGAGCAGTACTTC	CASGRQVHYEQYF
NA	few	TRBJ2-3	TRBV6-5	TGTGCCAGCAGTTCCTGGAGCCGCACAGATACGCAGTATTTT	CASSSWSRTDTQYF
TRBD2	NA	TRBJ2-3	TRBV27	TGTGCCAGCAGTTTAGTTTGGGGCGGGAGTAGGACAGATACGCAGTATTTT	CASSLVWGGSRTDTQYF
NA	NA	TRBJ2-3	TRBV29-1	TGCAGCGTGACCCGAATACTGGGGATAACAGATACGCAGTATTTT	CSVTRILGITDTQYF
NA	NA	TRBJ2-1	TRBV18	TGTGCCAGCTCACCAGGGGAAAATGAGCAGTTCTTC	CASSPGENEQFF
NA	NA	TRBJ1-1	TRBV6-1	TGTGCCAGCAGTGAAAAGTTTGTGAACACTGAAGCTTTCTTT	CASSEKFVNTEAFF
TRBD1	NA	TRBJ2-3	TRBV5-1	TGCGCCAGCAGTCGACAGGGGACAGATACGCAGTATTTT	CASSRQGTDTQYF
NA	NA	TRBJ1-5	TRBV7-9	TGTGCCAGCAGCTTAGGGAATCTGGGTATCCTTCAGCCCCAGCATTTT	CASSLGNLGILQPQHF
NA	NA	TRBJ2-3	TRBV5-1	TGCGCCAGCAGCGCTGAACCGGGCAGCACAGATACGCAGTATTTT	CASSAEPGSTDTQYF
NA	NA	TRBJ2-5	TRBV7-6	TGTGCCAGCAGCTTAGGGTCTAAAGAGACCCAGTACTTC	CASSLGSKETQYF
TRBD1	once	TRBJ2-6	TRBV29-1	TGCAGCGTTCCTTCGGGACAGGGGGCGGGTGGGGCCAACGTCCTGACTTTC	CSVPSGQGAGGANVLTF
NA	NA	TRBJ2-5	TRBV28	TGTGCCAGCAGTTTATCCTTCAGGGGCCCTCGGGAGACCCAGTACTTC	CASSLSFRGPRETQYF
TRBD1	NA	TRBJ1-2	TRBV2	TGTGCCATTAAGAAGGGGACAGGGGCTTCCTATGGCTACACCTTC	CAIKKGTGASYGYTF
TRBD2	few	TRBJ2-7	TRBV6-1	TGTGCCAGCAGGGTAGCTACTAGCGGGGGATACGAGCAGTACTTC	CASRVATSGGYEQYF
TRBD2	NA	TRBJ2-7	TRBV28	TGTGCCAGCAGCACAGGCGGCGGGAGCTACGAGCAGTACTTC	CASSTGGGSYEQYF
NA	NA	TRBJ2-1	TRBV2	TGTGCCAGCAGTGATTTCGCAGGGACCTACAATGAGCAGTTCTTC	CASSDFAGTYNEQFF